This entry concerns a single TCR beta chain. This entry is derived from a study of CD8 T cells in Susac syndrome. RNA totalling about 0.5 to 1 ug underwent reverse transcription with random hexamers. An immunoSEQ multiplex PCR amplified TCR beta CDR3 over 54 Vbeta and 13 Jbeta. TCRdb reanalysed the immunoSEQ multiplex PCR reads using MiXCR and keeps one entry per CDR3 protein. The sample shows 300,000 or so distinct CDR3 sequences, just over 90% of them seen only once. The ends were cut back, 3 bases at V and 0 bases at J, with 9 bases in the middle. This CDR3 is built from 14 residues. CDR1 and CDR2 (germline): GTSNPN, SVGIG (reference sequence).

The receptor was isolated from a human donor with multiple sclerosis. The sequenced material came from CD4+ T cells from PBMCs. The V and J genes are TRBV30 and TRBJ1-3; D remains ambiguous. CDR3 residues: CAWSPHSSGNTIYF. In DNA form, the CDR3 reads TGTGCCTGGAGCCCCCACAGCTCTGGAAACACCATATATTTT.